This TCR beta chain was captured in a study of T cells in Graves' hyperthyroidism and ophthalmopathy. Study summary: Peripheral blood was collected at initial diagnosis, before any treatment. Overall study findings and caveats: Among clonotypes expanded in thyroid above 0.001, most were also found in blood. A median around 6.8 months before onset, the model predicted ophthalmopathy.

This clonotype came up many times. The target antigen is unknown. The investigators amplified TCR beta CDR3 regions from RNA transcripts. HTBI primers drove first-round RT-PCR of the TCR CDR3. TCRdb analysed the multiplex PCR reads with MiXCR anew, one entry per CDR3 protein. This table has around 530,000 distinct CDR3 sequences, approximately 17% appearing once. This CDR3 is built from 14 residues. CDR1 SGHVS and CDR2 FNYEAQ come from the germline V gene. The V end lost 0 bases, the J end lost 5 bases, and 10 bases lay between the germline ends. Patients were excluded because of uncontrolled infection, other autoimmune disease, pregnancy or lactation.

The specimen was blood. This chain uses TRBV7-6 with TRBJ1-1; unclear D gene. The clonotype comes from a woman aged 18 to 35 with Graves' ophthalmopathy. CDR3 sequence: CASSLAMGRTEAFF. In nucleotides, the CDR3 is TGTGCCAGCAGCTTAGCGATGGGGAGGACTGAAGCTTTCTTT.